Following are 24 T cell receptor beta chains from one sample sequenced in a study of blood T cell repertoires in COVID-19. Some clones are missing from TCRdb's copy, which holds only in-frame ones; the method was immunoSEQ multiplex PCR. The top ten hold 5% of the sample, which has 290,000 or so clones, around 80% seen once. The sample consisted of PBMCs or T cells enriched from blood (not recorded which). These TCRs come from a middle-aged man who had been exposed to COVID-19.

CDR3 sequence (DNA): TGTGCCAGCAGTTATTACCCTAGTGGCGCCGGGGAGCTGTTTTTT. The encoded protein is CASSYYPSGAGELFF. The chain is built from TRBV6-6 and TRBJ2-2, with D uncertain. V dropped 3 bases and J dropped 6 bases, with 14 bases sitting between them. The germline CDR1 and CDR2 sequences are MNHNY and SVGAGI (reference sequence). The CDR3 loop spans 15 amino acids.

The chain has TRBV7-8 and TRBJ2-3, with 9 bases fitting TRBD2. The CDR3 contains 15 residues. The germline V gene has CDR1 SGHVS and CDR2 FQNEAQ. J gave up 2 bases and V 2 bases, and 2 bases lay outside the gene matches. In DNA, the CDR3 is TGTGCCAGCAGCTTACTAGCGGGGTACACAGATACGCAGTATTTT. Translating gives CASSLLAGYTDTQYF. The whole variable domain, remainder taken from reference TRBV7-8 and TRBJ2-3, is GAGVSQSPRYKVAKRGQDVALRCDPISGHVSLFWYQQALGQGPEFLTYFQNEAQLDKSGLPSDRFFAERPEGSVSTLKIQRTQQEDSAVYLCASSLLAGYTDTQYFGPGTRLTVL.

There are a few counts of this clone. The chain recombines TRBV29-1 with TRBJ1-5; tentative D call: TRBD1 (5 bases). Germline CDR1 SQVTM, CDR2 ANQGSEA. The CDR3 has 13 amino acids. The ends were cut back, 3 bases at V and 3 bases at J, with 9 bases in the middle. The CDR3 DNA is TGCAGCGTTGACCAGGGAAACAATCAGCCCCAGCATTTT. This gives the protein CSVDQGNNQPQHF.

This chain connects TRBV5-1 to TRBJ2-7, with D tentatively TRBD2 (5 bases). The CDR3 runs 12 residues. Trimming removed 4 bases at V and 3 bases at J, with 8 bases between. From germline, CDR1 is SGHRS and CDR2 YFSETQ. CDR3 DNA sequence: TGCGCCAGCAGCCCCGAGGGCTACGAGCAGTACTTC. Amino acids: CASSPEGYEQYF.

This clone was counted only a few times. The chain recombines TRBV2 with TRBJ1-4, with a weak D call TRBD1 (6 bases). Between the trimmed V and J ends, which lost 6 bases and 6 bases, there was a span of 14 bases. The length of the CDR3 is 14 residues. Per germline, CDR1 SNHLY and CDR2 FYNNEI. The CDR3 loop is CASRFGQTDEKLFF. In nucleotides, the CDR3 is TGTGCCAGCAGATTTGGACAGACCGATGAAAAACTGTTTTTT.

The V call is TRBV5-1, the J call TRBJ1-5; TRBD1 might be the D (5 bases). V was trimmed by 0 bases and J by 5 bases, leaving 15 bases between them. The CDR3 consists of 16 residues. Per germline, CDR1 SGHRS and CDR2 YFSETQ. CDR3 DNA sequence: TGCGCCAGCAGCTTGGAGGTCAGGGAGGGAGATCAGCCCCAGCATTTT. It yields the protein CASSLEVREGDQPQHF.

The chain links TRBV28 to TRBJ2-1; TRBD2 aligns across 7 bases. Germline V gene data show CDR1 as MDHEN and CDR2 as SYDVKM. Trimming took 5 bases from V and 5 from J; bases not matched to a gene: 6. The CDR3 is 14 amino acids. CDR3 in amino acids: CASSASGINNEQFF. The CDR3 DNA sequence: TGTGCCAGCAGTGCTAGCGGTATAAACAATGAGCAGTTCTTC.

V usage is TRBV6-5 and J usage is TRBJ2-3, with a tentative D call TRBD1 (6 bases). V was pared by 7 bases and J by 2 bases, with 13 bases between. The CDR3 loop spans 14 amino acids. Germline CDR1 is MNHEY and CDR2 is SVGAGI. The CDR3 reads CASTTSGATDTQYF. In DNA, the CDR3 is TGTGCCAGCACCACATCAGGGGCCACAGATACGCAGTATTTT.

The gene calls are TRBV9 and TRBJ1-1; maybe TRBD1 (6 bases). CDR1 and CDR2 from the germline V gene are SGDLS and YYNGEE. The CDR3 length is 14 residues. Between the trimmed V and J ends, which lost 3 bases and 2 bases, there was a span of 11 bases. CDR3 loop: CASSAGHLNTEAFF. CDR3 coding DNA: TGTGCCAGCAGCGCGGGACACCTAAACACTGAAGCTTTCTTT.

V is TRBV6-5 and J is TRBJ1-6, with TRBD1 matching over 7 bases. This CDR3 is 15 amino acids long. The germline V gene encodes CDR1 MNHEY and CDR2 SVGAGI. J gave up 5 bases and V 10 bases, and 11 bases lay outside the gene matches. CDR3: CATTWRQGNNSPLHF. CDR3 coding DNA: TGTGCCACCACCTGGCGACAGGGAAATAATTCACCCCTCCACTTT.

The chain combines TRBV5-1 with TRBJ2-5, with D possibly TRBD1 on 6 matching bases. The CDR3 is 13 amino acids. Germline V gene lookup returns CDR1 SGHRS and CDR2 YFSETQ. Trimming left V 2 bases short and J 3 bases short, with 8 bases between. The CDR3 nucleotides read TGCGCCAGCAGCTTTGAGGGGGAAGAGACCCAGTACTTC. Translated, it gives CASSFEGEETQYF.

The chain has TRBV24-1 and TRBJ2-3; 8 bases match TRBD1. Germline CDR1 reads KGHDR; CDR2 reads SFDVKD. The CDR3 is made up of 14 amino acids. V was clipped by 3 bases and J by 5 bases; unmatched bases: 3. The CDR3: CATSDETGGDTQYF. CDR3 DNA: TGTGCCACCAGTGATGAAACAGGGGGAGATACGCAGTATTTT.

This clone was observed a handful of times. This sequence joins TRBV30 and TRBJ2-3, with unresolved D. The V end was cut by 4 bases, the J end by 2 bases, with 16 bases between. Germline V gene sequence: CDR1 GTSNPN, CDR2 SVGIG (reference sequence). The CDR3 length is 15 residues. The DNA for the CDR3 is TGTGCCTGGATCCCTACTCGTATACCCACAGATACGCAGTATTTT. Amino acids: CAWIPTRIPTDTQYF.

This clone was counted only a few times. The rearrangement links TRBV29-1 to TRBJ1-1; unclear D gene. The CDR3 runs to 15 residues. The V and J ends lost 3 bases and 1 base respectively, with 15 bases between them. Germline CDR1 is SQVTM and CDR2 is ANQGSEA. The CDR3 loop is CSVDGSSIRNTEAFF. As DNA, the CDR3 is TGCAGCGTTGATGGGAGTTCTATTAGGAACACTGAAGCTTTCTTT. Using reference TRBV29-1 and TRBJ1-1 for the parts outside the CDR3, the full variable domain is SAVISQKPSRDICQRGTSLTIQCQVDSQVTMMFWYRQQPGQSLTLIATANQGSEATYESGFVIDKFPISRPNLTFSTLTVSNMSPEDSSIYLCSVDGSSIRNTEAFFGQGTRLTVV.

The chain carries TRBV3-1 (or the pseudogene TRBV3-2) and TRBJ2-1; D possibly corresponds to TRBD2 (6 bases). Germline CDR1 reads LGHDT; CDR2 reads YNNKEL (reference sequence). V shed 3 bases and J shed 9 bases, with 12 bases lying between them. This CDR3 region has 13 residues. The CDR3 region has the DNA TGTGCCAGCAGCCAGGGCGGGAAGGGTGAGCAGTTCTTC. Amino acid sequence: CASSQGGKGEQFF.

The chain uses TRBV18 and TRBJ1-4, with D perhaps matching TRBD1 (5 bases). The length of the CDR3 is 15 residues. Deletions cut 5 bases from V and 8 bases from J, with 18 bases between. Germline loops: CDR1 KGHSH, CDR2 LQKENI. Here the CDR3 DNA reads TGTGCCAGCTCATCGCGACGGGGAGGGGACGAAAAACTGTTTTTT. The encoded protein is CASSSRRGGDEKLFF.

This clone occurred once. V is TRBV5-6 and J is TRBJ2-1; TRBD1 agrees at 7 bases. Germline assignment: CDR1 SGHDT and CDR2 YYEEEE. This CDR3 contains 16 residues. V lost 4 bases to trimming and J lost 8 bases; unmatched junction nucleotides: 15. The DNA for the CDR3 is TGTGCCAGCAGCCTGCCGGGACAGACCCACTGGGATGAGCAGTTCTTC. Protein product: CASSLPGQTHWDEQFF. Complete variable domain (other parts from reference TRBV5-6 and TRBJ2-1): DAGVTQSPTHLIKTRGQQVTLRCSPKSGHDTVSWYQQALGQGPQFIFQYYEEEERQRGNFPDRFSGHQFPNYSSELNVNALLLGDSALYLCASSLPGQTHWDEQFFGPGTRLTVL.

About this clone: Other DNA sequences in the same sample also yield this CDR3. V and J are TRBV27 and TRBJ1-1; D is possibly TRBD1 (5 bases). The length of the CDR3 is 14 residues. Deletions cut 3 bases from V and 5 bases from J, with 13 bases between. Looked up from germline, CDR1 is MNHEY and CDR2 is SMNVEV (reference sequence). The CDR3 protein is CASSFQGVGTEAFF. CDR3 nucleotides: TGTGCCAGCAGTTTTCAAGGGGTGGGGACTGAAGCTTTCTTT.

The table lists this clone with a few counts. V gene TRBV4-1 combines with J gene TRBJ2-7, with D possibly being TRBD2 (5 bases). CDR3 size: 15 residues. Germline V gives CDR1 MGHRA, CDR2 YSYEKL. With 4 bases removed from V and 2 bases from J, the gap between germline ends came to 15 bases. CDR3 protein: CASSLLQAAAYEQYF. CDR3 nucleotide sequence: TGCGCCAGCAGCCTACTGCAAGCGGCGGCCTACGAGCAGTACTTC.

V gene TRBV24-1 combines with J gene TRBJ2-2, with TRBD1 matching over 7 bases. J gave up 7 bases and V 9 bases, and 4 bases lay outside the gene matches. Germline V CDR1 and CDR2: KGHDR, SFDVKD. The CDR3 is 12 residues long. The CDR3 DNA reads TGTGCCACCGGGACAGTCTTCGGGGAGCTGTTTTTT. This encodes CATGTVFGELFF.

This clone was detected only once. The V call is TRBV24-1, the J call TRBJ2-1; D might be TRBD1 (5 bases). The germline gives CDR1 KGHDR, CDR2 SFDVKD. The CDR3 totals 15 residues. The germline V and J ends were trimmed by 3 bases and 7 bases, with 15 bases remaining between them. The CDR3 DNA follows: TGTGCCACCAGTGATCGACAGACCCGAGCGAATGAGCAGTTCTTC. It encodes CATSDRQTRANEQFF.

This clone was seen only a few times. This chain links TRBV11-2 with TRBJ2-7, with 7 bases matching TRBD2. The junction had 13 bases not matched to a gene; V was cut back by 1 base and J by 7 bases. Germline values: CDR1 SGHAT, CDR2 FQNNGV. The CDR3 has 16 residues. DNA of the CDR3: TGTGCCAGCAGCTTAGCGACTAGCCTTATGGGGAGAGAGCAGTACTTC. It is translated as CASSLATSLMGREQYF.

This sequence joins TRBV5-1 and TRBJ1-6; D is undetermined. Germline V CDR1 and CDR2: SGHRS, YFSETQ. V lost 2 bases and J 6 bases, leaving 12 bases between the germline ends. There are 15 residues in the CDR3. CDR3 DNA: TGCGCCAGCAGCTTTCCGGAGCCCCCTAATTCACCCCTCCACTTT. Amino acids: CASSFPEPPNSPLHF.

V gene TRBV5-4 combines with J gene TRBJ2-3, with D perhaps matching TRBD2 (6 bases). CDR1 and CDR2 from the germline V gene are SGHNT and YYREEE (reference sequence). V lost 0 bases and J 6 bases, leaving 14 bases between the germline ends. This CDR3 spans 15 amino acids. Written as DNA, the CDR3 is TGTGCCAGCAGCTTGGGGCGGGAAGGGGTGGATACGCAGTATTTT. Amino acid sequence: CASSLGREGVDTQYF.